Below are 15 T cell receptor beta chains sequenced from a single sample in a study of cytomegalovirus exposure and HLA in healthy donors. Use of 60 Vbeta and 13 Jbeta primers characterized the PCR. The method was immunoSEQ multiplex PCR; TCRdb's version includes in-frame clones alone and lacks a portion of them. Counted here are around 120,000 clones, 75% to 85% occurring once; the ten biggest clones make up 2%. Sequencing input: PBMCs. These receptor sequences come from a man younger than 35 in good health and CMV-seronegative.

V gene TRBV30 combines with J gene TRBJ2-7; no clear D. Germline V lookup: CDR1 GTSNPN, CDR2 SVGIG (reference sequence). Trimming cost V 3 bases and J 3 bases, with 12 bases left between them. This CDR3 is built from 13 residues. DNA for the CDR3: TGTGCCTGGAGCCCACGGGTTATCTACGAGCAGTACTTC. Translating gives CAWSPRVIYEQYF.

The rearrangement links TRBV10-1 to TRBJ2-5; D not certain. This CDR3 contains 13 residues. Looked up from germline, CDR1 is WNHNN and CDR2 is SYGVQD (reference sequence). V lost 1 base to trimming and J lost 11 bases, with 14 bases between them. The CDR3 loop reads CASSEYIGWAQYF. CDR3 bases: TGCGCCAGCAGTGAGTATATTGGGTGGGCTCAGTACTTC.

The CDR3 loop is CASSPIAGSTDTQYF. CDR3 sequence (DNA): TGCGCCAGCAGCCCCATAGCGGGGAGCACAGATACGCAGTATTTT. The chain links TRBV5-1 to TRBJ2-3; 8 nucleotides align to TRBD2. The CDR3 has 15 amino acids. Trimming cost V 4 bases and J 0 bases; bases outside gene matches: 4. Germline V gene sequence: CDR1 SGHRS, CDR2 YFSETQ.

In this sample, this clone turned up a few times. Here the CDR3 DNA reads TGTGCCAGCAGCCAAGAAGAAGGGGCGGGAAACACCATATATTTT. Its translation is CASSQEEGAGNTIYF. The chain links TRBV4-2 to TRBJ1-3; possibly TRBD1 for D (5 bases). Germline CDR1 LGHNA, CDR2 YNFKEQ. The CDR3 is 15 amino acids. With 0 bases removed from V and 4 bases from J, the gap between germline ends came to 10 bases.

CDR3 in amino acids: CASSPRLAGDSYNEQFF. The CDR3 DNA reads TGTGCCAGCAGCCCCCGACTAGCGGGGGACTCCTACAATGAGCAGTTCTTC. The rearrangement uses TRBV7-6 and TRBJ2-1; 12 bases line up with TRBD2. V gave up 5 bases and J gave up 0 bases; unmatched junction bases: 5. The CDR3 runs to 17 residues. The germline gives CDR1 SGHVS, CDR2 FNYEAQ.

The J gene is TRBJ2-3, the V gene TRBV6-6, with D possibly matching TRBD1 (6 bases). V was trimmed by 6 bases and J by 3 bases, leaving 16 bases between them. CDR1 is MNHNY, CDR2 SVGAGI, per germline (reference sequence). This CDR3 comprises 15 residues. CDR3 DNA sequence: TGTGCCAGCAGCCAAACCGGGACAAATACAGATACGCAGTATTTT. Amino acids: CASSQTGTNTDTQYF.

V is TRBV7-2 and J is TRBJ2-2; 10 bases fit TRBD2. This CDR3 is built from 17 residues. Germline CDR1 and CDR2: SGHTA and FQGNSA. V lost 8 bases to trimming and J lost 6 bases; unmatched junction nucleotides: 15. The CDR3 sequence: CASAVKGLAGEAGELFF. CDR3 nucleotides: TGTGCCAGCGCAGTAAAGGGCCTAGCGGGAGAGGCCGGGGAGCTGTTTTTT.

The chain employs TRBV7-9 and TRBJ1-3; D uncertain. V gave up 8 bases and J gave up 4 bases, with 6 bases separating them. The V gene's germline CDR1 is SEHNR and CDR2 FQNEAQ (reference sequence). This CDR3 is built from 11 residues. CDR3 in DNA: TGTGCCAGCCCCGAGGGAAACACCATATATTTT. Encoded protein: CASPEGNTIYF.

The chain recombines TRBV5-1 with TRBJ2-1, with D uncertain. The germline CDR1 and CDR2 sequences are SGHRS and YFSETQ. This CDR3 contains 15 residues. V lost 1 base to trimming and J lost 2 bases, with 10 bases between them. The CDR3 DNA follows: TGCGCCAGCAGCTTGACCCGTCAGACCTACAATGAGCAGTTCTTC. Encoded protein: CASSLTRQTYNEQFF.

The count of this clone is one. The chain recombines TRBV28 with TRBJ1-1; D possibly corresponds to TRBD1 (5 bases). This CDR3 region has 14 residues. V dropped 3 bases and J dropped 5 bases, with 13 bases sitting between them. Germline CDR1 is MDHEN and CDR2 is SYDVKM. This CDR3 is CASSFGGRETEAFF. The DNA of the CDR3 is TGTGCCAGCAGTTTCGGGGGAAGAGAGACTGAAGCTTTCTTT.

The chain employs TRBV5-1 and TRBJ2-1; D is perhaps TRBD2 (5 bases). The ends were cut back, 0 bases at V and 5 bases at J, with 6 bases in the middle. CDR3 length equals 13 residues. Looked up from germline, CDR1 is SGHRS and CDR2 is YFSETQ. Written as DNA, the CDR3 is TGCGCCAGCAGCTTGGTCGGGAACAATGAGCAGTTCTTC. Encoded protein: CASSLVGNNEQFF. The variable domain in full, completed from reference TRBV5-1 and TRBJ2-1, reads KAGVTQTPRYLIKTRGQQVTLSCSPISGHRSVSWYQQTPGQGLQFLFEYFSETQRNKGNFPGRFSGRQFSNSRSEMNVSTLELGDSALYLCASSLVGNNEQFFGPGTRLTVL.

This clone was seen only once. The V gene is TRBV28, the J gene TRBJ1-3; no definite D call. The V and J ends lost 1 base and 4 bases respectively, with 11 bases between them. Looked up from germline, CDR1 is MDHEN and CDR2 is SYDVKM. The CDR3 is 15 residues long. The CDR3 DNA is TGTGCCAGCAGTTTATCTAAGGCCGGGGGAAACACCATATATTTT. Translation gives CASSLSKAGGNTIYF.

This clone showed up just once. This CDR3 reads CASSLGAGLSGDTQYF. CDR3 DNA: TGTGCCAGCAGCTTAGGGGCGGGCCTCTCAGGAGATACGCAGTATTTT. V gene TRBV7-9 combines with J gene TRBJ2-3; maybe TRBD2 (5 bases). Germline lookup yields CDR1 SEHNR and CDR2 FQNEAQ (reference sequence). V dropped 1 base and J dropped 5 bases, with 16 bases sitting between them. The CDR3 is 16 residues long.

The chain couples TRBV15 to TRBJ2-3, with 7 bases identical to TRBD2. V lost 0 bases, J lost 5 bases, and 8 bases stayed unmatched. This CDR3 is built from 16 residues. Germline CDR1 LNHNV, CDR2 YYDKDF (reference sequence). CDR3 protein: CATSRDTGRVGDTQYF. CDR3 sequence (DNA): TGTGCCACCAGCAGAGATACGGGGAGGGTAGGAGATACGCAGTATTTT.

This clone showed up just a few times. V gene TRBV7-8 combines with J gene TRBJ1-5; no firm D call. V was clipped by 3 bases and J by 5 bases, with 5 bases between them. Per germline, CDR1 SGHVS and CDR2 FQNEAQ. The CDR3 is made up of 12 amino acids. CDR3 DNA sequence: TGTGCCAGCAGCTTTAACTATCAGCCCCAGCATTTT. This encodes CASSFNYQPQHF.